The 21 T cell receptor beta chains listed next were all sequenced from one sample in a study of cytomegalovirus exposure and HLA in healthy donors. The study ran its PCR with 60 Vbeta and 13 Jbeta primers. Sequenced by immunoSEQ multiplex PCR; TCRdb stores in-frame clones only, minus some. This table holds over 90,000 clones, roughly three quarters found once. The sample consisted of PBMCs. The origin of the receptors is a male donor in good health and CMV-seropositive.

The chain has TRBV4-3 and TRBJ1-1, with 7 bases aligning to TRBD1. This CDR3 comprises 15 residues. V dropped 0 bases and J dropped 5; count of bases not matched to a gene: 6. CDR1 and CDR2 (germline): LGHNA, YSLEER. The CDR3 reads CASSQDPAGGTEAFF. As DNA, the CDR3 is TGCGCCAGCAGCCAAGATCCGGCAGGGGGGACTGAAGCTTTCTTT.

The chain links TRBV5-1 to TRBJ1-1; 8 bases match TRBD1. After removal of 4 bases from V and 1 base from J, the junction contained 6 bases not matched to a gene. The germline CDR1 and CDR2 sequences are SGHRS and YFSETQ. The CDR3 has 15 residues. CDR3 residues: CASSPPTGANTEAFF. The DNA of the CDR3 is TGCGCCAGCAGCCCTCCGACAGGGGCGAACACTGAAGCTTTCTTT.

In its sample, this clone ranks as medium-sized. J is TRBJ2-3 and V is TRBV4-3; TRBD2 agrees at 9 bases. After removal of 4 bases from V and 7 bases from J, the junction contained 15 bases not matched to a gene. The length of the CDR3 is 17 residues. Germline V gene data show CDR1 as LGHNA and CDR2 as YSLEER. The CDR3 nucleotides are TGCGCCAGCAGCCCTAATCAAGGTAGCGGGAGTGGAAATACGCAGTATTTT. It translates to CASSPNQGSGSGNTQYF.

V and J are TRBV19 and TRBJ2-2; 10 bases align to TRBD2. Germline assignment: CDR1 LNHDA and CDR2 SQIVND (reference sequence). CDR3 length equals 15 residues. J gave up 3 bases and V 5 bases, and 3 bases lay outside the gene matches. For the CDR3, the DNA is TGTGCCAGTAGTGCGACTAGCGGGCACACCGGGGAGCTGTTTTTT. As protein: CASSATSGHTGELFF.

The gene calls are TRBV7-2 and TRBJ2-2, with 11 bases lining up with TRBD1. The CDR3 is 14 amino acids. V lost 6 bases to trimming and J lost 5 bases; unmatched junction nucleotides: 2. From germline, CDR1 is SGHTA and CDR2 FQGNSA. CDR3 protein: CASRGTGGTGELFF. The CDR3 nucleotides read TGTGCCAGCAGGGGGACAGGGGGTACCGGGGAGCTGTTTTTT. Supplemented by reference TRBV7-2 and TRBJ2-2, the full variable domain reads GAGVSQSPSNKVTEKGKDVELRCDPISGHTALYWYRQSLGQGLEFLIYFQGNSAPDKSGLPSDRFSAERTGGSVSTLTIQRTQQEDSAVYLCASRGTGGTGELFFGEGSRLTVL.

The CDR3 is CASSLGDSSYNEQFF. Here the CDR3 DNA reads TGCGCCAGCAGCTTGGGCGATAGCTCCTACAATGAGCAGTTCTTC. The rearrangement uses TRBV5-1 and TRBJ2-1; no clear D gene. This CDR3 contains 15 residues. From germline, CDR1 is SGHRS and CDR2 YFSETQ. With 0 bases removed from V and 0 bases from J, the gap between germline ends came to 7 bases.

CDR3: CASSPSGFDYNEQFF. The CDR3 DNA follows: TGTGCCAGCAGTCCCAGCGGTTTCGACTACAATGAGCAGTTCTTC. J is TRBJ2-1 and V is TRBV6-5, with D possibly TRBD2 on 5 matching bases. From germline, CDR1 is MNHEY and CDR2 SVGAGI. CDR3 length: 15 residues. V lost 5 bases and J lost 3, with 14 bases in between.

The chain combines TRBV5-1 with TRBJ2-5; TRBD2 matches 9 bases. CDR1 and CDR2 (germline): SGHRS, YFSETQ. The CDR3 extends over 15 amino acids. J was trimmed by 1 base and V by 3 bases; bases with no gene match: 4. The DNA for the CDR3 is TGCGCCAGCAGCTCCCTAGCGGGGCCCCAAGAGACCCAGTACTTC. Translated: CASSSLAGPQETQYF.

This chain joins TRBV27 and TRBJ1-1; 7 bases are shared with TRBD1. The CDR3 length is 15 residues. V dropped 5 bases and J dropped 3; count of bases not matched to a gene: 9. Germline CDR1 MNHEY, CDR2 SMNVEV (reference sequence). The CDR3 nucleotides read TGTGCCAGCAGTCCATTACAGGGGACCTACACTGAAGCTTTCTTT. Translated, it gives CASSPLQGTYTEAFF.

The gene calls are TRBV6-5 and TRBJ1-4, with 10 bases aligning to TRBD1. This CDR3 contains 16 residues. CDR1 and CDR2 (germline): MNHEY, SVGAGI. V was pared by 2 bases and J by 7 bases, with 7 bases of the junction left unmatched. The CDR3 sequence is CASSYIHGQGVEKLFF. The CDR3 nucleotides are TGTGCCAGCAGTTACATACACGGACAGGGGGTTGAAAAACTGTTTTTT.

The chain is built from TRBV5-1 and TRBJ2-5; D call uncertain. V shed 4 bases and J shed 1 base, with 11 bases lying between them. The CDR3 runs 14 residues. Germline CDR1 is SGHRS and CDR2 is YFSETQ. Written as DNA, the CDR3 is TGCGCCAGCAGCACCGACACGACCCAAGAGACCCAGTACTTC. Residues: CASSTDTTQETQYF. The complete variable domain, with remaining parts taken from reference TRBV5-1 and TRBJ2-5, reads KAGVTQTPRYLIKTRGQQVTLSCSPISGHRSVSWYQQTPGQGLQFLFEYFSETQRNKGNFPGRFSGRQFSNSRSEMNVSTLELGDSALYLCASSTDTTQETQYFGPGTRLLVL.

The chain employs TRBV13 and TRBJ2-3; D perhaps matches TRBD2 (6 bases). CDR1 and CDR2 (germline): PRHDT, FYEKMQ (reference sequence). The CDR3 is 13 residues long. The V end was cut by 5 bases, the J end by 6 bases, with 12 bases between. This chain's CDR3 is CASSTGSRDTQYF. The DNA for the CDR3 is TGTGCCAGCAGCACCGGGAGCCGGGATACGCAGTATTTT.

The chain couples TRBV19 to TRBJ1-5; D gene unclear. CDR1 is LNHDA, CDR2 SQIVND, per germline (reference sequence). The CDR3 is made up of 12 amino acids. V gave up 3 bases and J gave up 3 bases, with 3 bases separating them. The CDR3 loop reads CASSIFNQPQHF. The CDR3, as DNA: TGTGCCAGTAGTATCTTCAATCAGCCCCAGCATTTT.

As concerns this clone: One end of the junction varies from germline; a read error may be responsible. The V gene is TRBV7-2, the J gene TRBJ2-1; 11 bases map to TRBD2. The CDR3 spans 15 residues. CDR1 is SGHTA, CDR2 FQGNSA, per germline. CDR3 in amino acids: CASSVAGGWYNEQFF. Written as DNA, the CDR3 is TGTGCCAGCAGCGTAGCGGGAGGGTGGTACAATGAGCAGTTCTTC.

V usage is TRBV10-1 and J usage is TRBJ2-1; 8 bases are shared with TRBD2. The germline gives CDR1 WNHNN, CDR2 SYGVQD (reference sequence). The V and J ends lost 8 bases and 7 bases, in that order; junction bases with no gene match: 16. The CDR3 has 16 amino acids. CDR3 bases: TGCGCCAGCGTGATCTTGGCGGGAGGCCCGGGAAATGAGCAGTTCTTC. This translates into CASVILAGGPGNEQFF.

This chain links TRBV10-3 with TRBJ2-2; D call uncertain. V gave up 10 bases and J gave up 1 base, with 10 bases separating them. The CDR3 sequence is 13 residues long. In germline, CDR1 is ENHRY, CDR2 SYGVKD. CDR3 loop: CASSYGNTGELFF. In nucleotides, the CDR3 is TGTGCCAGCTCCTACGGGAACACCGGGGAGCTGTTTTTT.

The CDR3 bases are TGTGCCAGCAGTTCACCGGGACAGGGTAATGAAAAACTGTTTTTT. It codes for CASSSPGQGNEKLFF. This rearrangement joins TRBV28 to TRBJ1-4; 9 bases agree with TRBD1. This CDR3 has 15 residues. Germline V CDR1 and CDR2: MDHEN, SYDVKM. V lost 4 bases, J lost 4 bases, and 4 bases stayed unmatched.

The rearrangement joins TRBV6-1 to TRBJ1-2; a possible D gene is TRBD1 (6 bases). Germline V gene data show CDR1 as MNHNS and CDR2 as SASEGT. The CDR3 is made up of 13 amino acids. With 8 bases removed from V and 5 bases from J, the gap between germline ends came to 15 bases. The CDR3 sequence is CASRDNKDYGYTF. In DNA, the CDR3 is TGTGCCAGCCGGGACAACAAAGATTATGGCTACACCTTC.

The CDR3 protein is CAISAMGQGSYNEQFF. In nucleotides, the CDR3 is TGTGCCATCAGCGCAATGGGACAGGGGTCCTACAATGAGCAGTTCTTC. The gene calls are TRBV10-3 and TRBJ2-1; 10 bases match TRBD1. Germline CDR1 is ENHRY and CDR2 is SYGVKD. The CDR3 is made up of 16 amino acids. The trim removed 6 bases at V and 1 base at J, leaving 6 bases unmatched.

This clone was found a few times. The V call is TRBV6-5, the J call TRBJ2-1; the D is unclear. CDR1 and CDR2 from the germline V gene are MNHEY and SVGAGI. The CDR3 is 14 amino acids. V shed 2 bases and J shed 8 bases, with 13 bases lying between them. CDR3 loop: CASSYVTTEHEQFF. Here the CDR3 DNA reads TGTGCCAGCAGTTACGTTACCACGGAGCATGAGCAGTTCTTC.

V usage is TRBV6-5 and J usage is TRBJ1-1; D may be TRBD1 (6 bases). The germline V gene has CDR1 MNHEY and CDR2 SVGAGI. The CDR3 sequence is 13 residues long. V gave up 0 bases and J gave up 7 bases, with 9 bases separating them. Written as DNA, the CDR3 is TGTGCCAGCAGTTACTCCGGACAGAATGAAGCTTTCTTT. It specifies CASSYSGQNEAFF.